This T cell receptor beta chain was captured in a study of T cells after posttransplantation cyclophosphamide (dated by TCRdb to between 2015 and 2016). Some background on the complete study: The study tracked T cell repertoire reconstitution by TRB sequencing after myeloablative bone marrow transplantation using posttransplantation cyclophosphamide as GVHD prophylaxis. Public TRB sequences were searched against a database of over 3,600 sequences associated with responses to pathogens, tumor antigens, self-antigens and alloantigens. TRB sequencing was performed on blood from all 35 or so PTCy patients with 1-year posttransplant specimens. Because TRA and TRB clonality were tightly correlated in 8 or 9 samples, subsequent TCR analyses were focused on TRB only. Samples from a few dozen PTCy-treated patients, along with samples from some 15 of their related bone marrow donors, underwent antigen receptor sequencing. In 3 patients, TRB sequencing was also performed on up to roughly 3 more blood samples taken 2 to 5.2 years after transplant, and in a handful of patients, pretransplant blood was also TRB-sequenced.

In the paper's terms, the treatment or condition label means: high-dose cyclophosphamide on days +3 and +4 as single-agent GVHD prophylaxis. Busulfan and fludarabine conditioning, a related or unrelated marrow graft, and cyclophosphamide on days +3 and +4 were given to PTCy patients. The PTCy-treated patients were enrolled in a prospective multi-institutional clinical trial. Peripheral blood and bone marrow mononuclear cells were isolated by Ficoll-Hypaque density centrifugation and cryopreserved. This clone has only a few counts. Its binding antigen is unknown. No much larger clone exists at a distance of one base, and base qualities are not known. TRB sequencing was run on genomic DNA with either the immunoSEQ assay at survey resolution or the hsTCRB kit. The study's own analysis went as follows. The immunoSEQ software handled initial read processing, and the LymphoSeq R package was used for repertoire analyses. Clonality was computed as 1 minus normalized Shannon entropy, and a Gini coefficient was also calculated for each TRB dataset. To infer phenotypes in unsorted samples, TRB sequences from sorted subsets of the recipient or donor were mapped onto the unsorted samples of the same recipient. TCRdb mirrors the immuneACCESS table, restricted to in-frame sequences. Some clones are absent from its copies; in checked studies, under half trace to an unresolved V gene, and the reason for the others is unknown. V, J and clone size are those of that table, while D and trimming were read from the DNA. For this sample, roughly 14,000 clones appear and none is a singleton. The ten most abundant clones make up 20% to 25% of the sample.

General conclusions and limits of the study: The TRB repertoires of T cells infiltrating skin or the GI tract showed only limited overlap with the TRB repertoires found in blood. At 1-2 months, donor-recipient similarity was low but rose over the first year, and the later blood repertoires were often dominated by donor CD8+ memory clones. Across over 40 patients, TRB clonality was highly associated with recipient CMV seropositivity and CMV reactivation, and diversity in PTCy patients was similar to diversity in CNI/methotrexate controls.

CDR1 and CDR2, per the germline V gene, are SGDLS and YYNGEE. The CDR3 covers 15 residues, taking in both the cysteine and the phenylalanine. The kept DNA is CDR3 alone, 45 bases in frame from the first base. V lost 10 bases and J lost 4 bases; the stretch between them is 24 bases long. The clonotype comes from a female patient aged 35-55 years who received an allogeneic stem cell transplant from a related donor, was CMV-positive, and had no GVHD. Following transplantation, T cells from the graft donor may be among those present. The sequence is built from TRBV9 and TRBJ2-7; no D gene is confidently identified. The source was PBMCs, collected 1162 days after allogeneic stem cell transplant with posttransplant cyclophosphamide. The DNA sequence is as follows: TGTGCCTGTATTTTCAAACAGAAGACGGCATACGAGCAGTACTTC. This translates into CACIFKQKTAYEQYF.